This T cell receptor (beta chain) comes out of a study of shared clonotypes between healthy human individuals. V lost 0 bases to trimming and J lost 6 bases, with 11 bases between them. The CDR3 has 14 amino acids. Germline V gives CDR1 GTSNPN, CDR2 SVGIG (reference sequence). Produced via immunoSEQ multiplex PCR; TCRdb's table is partial and in-frame only. The table shows roughly 2 million clones, with 90% to 95% occurring only once. Note on this clone: The target antigen is unknown.

Findings and limits, study-wide: For naive CD4 cells, roughly 4.8% of clonotypes were shared across a handful of donors.

The TCR comes from a man between 18 and 35 years old in good health. The rearrangement uses TRBV30 and TRBJ2-2; tentative D call: TRBD1 (5 bases). Sequencing input: naive CD4+ T cells sorted from blood. Subset given: CD45RA+ positively selected. The CDR3 reads CAWSVIREAGELFF. In nucleotides, the CDR3 is TGTGCCTGGAGTGTTATCAGGGAAGCCGGGGAGCTGTTTTTT.